This is a list of T cell receptor beta chains from one sample in a study of Ad26.COV2.S vaccination and SARS-CoV-2 variants. Only in-frame clones appear in the TCRdb table, and some are missing; sequencing was by immunoSEQ multiplex PCR. The sample yields about 94,000 clones, roughly 85% seen once. The sample in question was peripheral blood, obtained after recovery from COVID-19. Receptors were obtained from a human donor who had recovered from COVID-19. CDR3s include the opening cysteine and the closing phenylalanine or tryptophan.

>TRBJ1-6|TRBV27
CASSRVRQRGNSPLHF
>TRBJ2-2|TRBV18
CASSPRSTGGYTGELFF
>TRBJ2-7|TRBV5-5
CASSLYSGRSEQYF
>TRBJ2-7|TRBV28
CAIESGRDAYEQYF
>TRBJ2-5|TRBV9
CASSVGSGVVRETQYF
>TRBJ2-5|TRBV7-2
CASKRRTTIPQETQYF
>TRBJ2-1|TRBV6-5
CASSRTGYNEQFF
>TRBJ1-2|TRBV16
CASSHPQGPTNYGYTF
>TRBJ1-5|TRBV28
CASRTQGDRNQPQHF
>TRBJ2-5|TRBV11-3
CASSPRGRDSQETQYF
>TRBJ2-3|TRBV7-7
CASSRTSGGTQYF
>TRBJ1-3|TRBV5-6
CASSLKYTGNTIYF
>TRBJ2-1|TRBV28
CASSLLRTDNEQFF
>TRBJ1-1|TRBV4-2
CASSQGDLGNTEAFF
>TRBJ2-7|TRBV7-2
CASSLAAGANEQYF
>TRBJ1-2|TRBV7-8
CASSLAFGAEDGYTF
>TRBJ1-6|TRBV7-3
CASSPRPESPLHF
>TRBJ1-2|TRBV19
CASSINGGRANYGYTF
>TRBJ2-2|TRBV5-1
CASSAGTSGTGELFF
>TRBJ1-2|TRBV6-6
CASSLLGRQAAGGYTF
>TRBJ2-2|TRBV19
CASSQGLWTGELFF
>TRBJ2-7|TRBV3-1/TRBV3-2
CASSYPGTPKQYEQYF
>TRBJ2-7|TRBV18
CASSPGQGLGEQYF
>TRBJ2-7|TRBV11-2
CASSLVGTRYEQYF
>TRBJ1-1|TRBV19
CASSMGSEAFF
>TRBJ2-3|TRBV19
CASSLLAGGPDTQYF
>TRBJ2-5|TRBV19
CASRERASQETQYF
>TRBJ2-7|TRBV4-2
CASSQQNDRVYEQYF
>TRBJ1-1|TRBV27
CASSMRQGHTEAFF
>TRBJ2-7|TRBV29-1
CSVEYLNEQYF
>TRBJ1-1|TRBV27
CASSLTGSTEAFF
>TRBJ2-5|TRBV28
CASSLLDPGIRTQYF
>TRBJ2-2|TRBV7-8
CASNTGRLGTGELFF
>TRBJ1-1|TRBV2
CASRNRVGGTEAFF
>TRBJ1-5|TRBV28
CASSFYGQGAAQPQHF
>TRBJ2-7|TRBV24-1
CATSDTSGSSSQYF
>TRBJ2-1|TRBV5-1
CASSLNEPSYPNEQFF
>TRBJ2-1|TRBV5-1
CASSLRLRETSYNEQFF
>TRBJ1-4|TRBV11-3
CASRTQDSGEKLFF
>TRBJ2-1|TRBV7-2
CASSPLINEQFF
>TRBJ1-2|TRBV4-2
CASSQEGANYGYTF
>TRBJ2-2|TRBV28
CASNLGLAGGWTGELFF
>TRBJ2-3|TRBV7-2
CASSSRLAGVSTDTQYF
>TRBJ2-2|TRBV19
CASSITTSNTGELFF
>TRBJ2-1|TRBV19
CASSIGTSPNEQFF
>TRBJ2-3|TRBV25-1
CARVGREGADTQYF
>TRBJ2-7|TRBV27
CASRMGGVAYEQYF
>TRBJ1-4|TRBV7-8
CASSLGVGDSTNEKLFF
>TRBJ2-5|TRBV7-3
CASSFQGDQTQYF